This T cell receptor (beta chain) was profiled in a study of T cell responses to AZD1222 COVID-19 vaccine. V trimming: 5 bases; J trimming: 8 bases; junction bases outside the gene matches: 14. The CDR3 sequence is 15 residues long. CDR1 is SEHNR, CDR2 FQNEAQ, per germline (reference sequence). This clone came up once. Using immunoSEQ multiplex PCR, the repertoire was profiled, and TCRdb retains in-frame clones only, with some absent. This sample carries about 190,000 clones, more than 80% of them seen once, and the ten largest clones take roughly 4%. The TCR was taken from an adult who received the MenACWY meningococcal vaccine as a control. The chain carries TRBV7-9 and TRBJ1-1, with 7 bases that match TRBD1. The sample in question was peripheral blood, obtained 28 days after the second dose of the MenACWY control vaccine. The chain's CDR3 is CASSARQRTGAEAFF. The CDR3 bases are TGTGCCAGCAGCGCCCGCCAACGCACAGGGGCAGAAGCTTTCTTT.